This is a list of T cell receptor beta chains from one sample in a study of CD4 T cells in relation to SARS-CoV-2 and coronaviruses. What these receptors recognize is not known. Repertoires were generated with immunoSEQ multiplex PCR, while TCRdb's copy carries only in-frame clones and drops some. This table has more than 20,000 clones, over 65% appearing once. The sequenced sample consisted of CD4+ T cells from PBMCs, cultured in vitro. These receptors were taken from a human donor in good health. CDR3s leave out the opening cysteine and the closing phenylalanine or tryptophan. The order of the fields is V gene, CDR3 length, CDR3 protein.

v_gene: TRBV3-1/TRBV3-2; len: 10; CDR3aa: ASSQPRGGYT
v_gene: TRBV11-2; len: 14; CDR3aa: ASSSRGWGTNTEAF
v_gene: TRBV11-2; len: 12; CDR3aa: ASSTGGVGNTQY
v_gene: TRBV2; len: 11; CDR3aa: ATALRGRETQY
v_gene: TRBV4-2; len: 14; CDR3aa: ASSQAQRHMNTEAF
v_gene: TRBV4-3; len: 13; CDR3aa: ASSQDSGGNQPQH
v_gene: TRBV7-2; len: 12; CDR3aa: ASSPLSSTDTQY
v_gene: TRBV9; len: 11; CDR3aa: ASSIAAADTQY
v_gene: TRBV7-8; len: 15; CDR3aa: ASSPLGQGHTNEKLF
v_gene: TRBV4-1; len: 15; CDR3aa: ASSHPKEPSSYNEQF
v_gene: TRBV27; len: 9; CDR3aa: ASTRDSGYT
v_gene: TRBV18; len: 13; CDR3aa: ASSPSGATNEKLF
v_gene: TRBV27; len: 13; CDR3aa: ASSSTGAPGNTIY
v_gene: TRBV6-5; len: 12; CDR3aa: ASSPLPPSRQQY
v_gene: TRBV19; len: 13; CDR3aa: ASSDGGRGPYEQY
v_gene: TRBV14; len: 15; CDR3aa: ASSYETGNLAKNIQY
v_gene: TRBV3-1/TRBV3-2; len: 14; CDR3aa: ASSSSNRVGSTEAF
v_gene: TRBV4-3; len: 13; CDR3aa: ASSPAGTVLCEQY
v_gene: TRBV29-1; len: 11; CDR3aa: SAQGHPNEKLF
v_gene: TRBV7-9; len: 14; CDR3aa: ASSFLAGVGTDTQY
v_gene: TRBV7-8; len: 15; CDR3aa: ASSLIMGDSAGYEQY
v_gene: TRBV2; len: 13; CDR3aa: ASSLGTSGIEEQF
v_gene: TRBV7-2; len: 13; CDR3aa: ASSLESSGYYEQY
v_gene: TRBV28; len: 14; CDR3aa: ASSPGETGGVSPLH
v_gene: TRBV7-3; len: 13; CDR3aa: ASSLRTGVAGELF
v_gene: TRBV4-2; len: 13; CDR3aa: ASSQYLQGVHGYT
v_gene: TRBV5-3; len: 12; CDR3aa: ARRSDRGRYEQY
v_gene: TRBV6-6; len: 12; CDR3aa: ASFGSGGGGTQY